These 19 T cell receptor beta chains originate from one sample sequenced in a study of blood T cell repertoires in COVID-19. Profiling relied on immunoSEQ multiplex PCR, and the TCRdb table lists in-frame clones only, not all of them. Seen here are about 110,000 clones, over 80% observed once, and the top ten hold 18%. The specimen sequenced was peripheral blood. These receptors were collected from a woman in her fifties or sixties with acute or convalescent COVID-19.

The chain has TRBV18 and TRBJ2-5, with 7 nucleotides matching TRBD1. The V segment lost 2 bases and the J segment 5 bases; nucleotides outside the gene matches: 8. Germline CDR1 and CDR2: KGHSH and LQKENI. This CDR3 is 15 amino acids long. This chain's CDR3 is CASSPTGVPGETQYF. In nucleotides, the CDR3 is TGTGCCAGCTCACCAACAGGGGTCCCGGGGGAGACCCAGTACTTC.

The chain has TRBV27 and TRBJ2-1; 10 bases align to TRBD2. Germline CDR1 MNHEY, CDR2 SMNVEV (reference sequence). The trim removed 6 bases at V and 4 bases at J, leaving 6 bases unmatched. The CDR3 sequence is 15 residues long. DNA for the CDR3: TGTGCCAGCAGCCCACTAGCGGGGTCGTACAATGAGCAGTTCTTC. Translated: CASSPLAGSYNEQFF.

A remark on this clone: Additional DNA sequences in this sample encode the identical CDR3. The V and J genes are TRBV30 and TRBJ1-1; no clear D. CDR1 is GTSNPN, CDR2 SVGIG, per germline (reference sequence). The ends were cut back, 4 bases at V and 11 bases at J, with 14 bases in the middle. The length of the CDR3 is 11 residues. The DNA of the CDR3 is TGTGCCTGGACTCGTCAACCGGGGGCTTTCTTT. Amino acid sequence: CAWTRQPGAFF.

A single count supports this clone. The gene calls are TRBV6-1 and TRBJ1-5, with a tentative D call TRBD1 (5 bases). CDR1 MNHNS and CDR2 SASEGT come from the germline V gene. The CDR3 is 16 residues long. V lost 1 base and J 1 base, leaving 11 bases between the germline ends. The CDR3 nucleotides read TGTGCCAGCAGTGAAGAACAGGCTTGGAGCAATCAGCCCCAGCATTTT. It is translated as CASSEEQAWSNQPQHF.

This chain joins TRBV7-3 and TRBJ2-1; a weak D match, TRBD2 (5 bases). CDR1 is SGHTA, CDR2 FQGTGA, per germline. V lost 3 bases, J lost 1 base, and 10 bases lay in between. The length of the CDR3 is 15 residues. Here the CDR3 DNA reads TGTGCCAGCAGCTTGTTGGCGGGTTCCTACAATGAGCAGTTCTTC. Translation gives CASSLLAGSYNEQFF.

The chain recombines TRBV5-1 with TRBJ1-2; D is undetermined. Germline V gene sequence: CDR1 SGHRS, CDR2 YFSETQ. The germline V and J ends were trimmed by 0 bases and 1 base, with 10 bases remaining between them. This CDR3 comprises 15 residues. Written as DNA, the CDR3 is TGCGCCAGCAGCTTGGACCCAGGAGGTAACTATGGCTACACCTTC. Its protein is CASSLDPGGNYGYTF.

The V gene is TRBV11-2, the J gene TRBJ2-1; D might be TRBD2 (5 bases). Germline V gives CDR1 SGHAT, CDR2 FQNNGV. The CDR3 loop spans 13 amino acids. V lost 5 bases, J lost 5 bases, and 10 bases lay in between. Here the CDR3 reads CASSPGTDNEQFF. CDR3 sequence (DNA): TGTGCCAGCAGCCCGGGAACCGACAATGAGCAGTTCTTC.

This rearrangement joins TRBV28 to TRBJ1-4, with no clear D. V was cut by 7 bases and J by 5 bases, with 17 bases left in between. This CDR3 region has 15 residues. CDR1 and CDR2 (germline): MDHEN, SYDVKM. CDR3 amino acids: CASKPPGFGNEKLFF. The CDR3 DNA reads as TGTGCCAGCAAACCGCCAGGATTTGGAAATGAAAAACTGTTTTTT.

The chain couples TRBV7-9 to TRBJ2-1, with 10 nucleotides matching TRBD1. This CDR3 contains 14 residues. V shed 3 bases and J 7 bases; nucleotides not matched to a gene: 3. Per the germline V gene, CDR1 is SEHNR and CDR2 is FQNEAQ (reference sequence). CDR3 bases: TGTGCCAGCAGCTTGGGACAGGGGTTGAATGAGCAGTTCTTC. It yields the protein CASSLGQGLNEQFF.

V gene TRBV4-2 combines with J gene TRBJ1-4; D gene unclear. With 1 base removed from V and 3 bases from J, the gap between germline ends came to 6 bases. Germline loops: CDR1 LGHNA, CDR2 YNFKEQ. This CDR3 has 14 amino acids. The CDR3 here is CASSQVGANEKLFF. The CDR3 DNA reads TGTGCCAGCAGCCAAGTCGGGGCTAATGAAAAACTGTTTTTT.

The genes are TRBV27 and TRBJ1-5; TRBD1 is a possible D gene (6 bases). Trimming left V 6 bases short and J 0 bases short, with 12 bases between. The germline V gene has CDR1 MNHEY and CDR2 SMNVEV (reference sequence). This CDR3 region has 15 residues. CDR3 in DNA: TGTGCCAGCAGCATAGACAGGTATAGCAATCAGCCCCAGCATTTT. Its translation is CASSIDRYSNQPQHF.

Turning to this clone: Other DNA sequences in this sample translate to the same CDR3. The rearrangement links TRBV3-1 (or the pseudogene TRBV3-2) to TRBJ2-3; TRBD2 matches 8 bases. The CDR3 consists of 15 residues. J gave up 2 bases and V 4 bases, and 5 bases lay outside the gene matches. Germline CDR1 is LGHDT and CDR2 is YNNKEL (reference sequence). The CDR3 here is CASSPRGGLTDTQYF. The DNA of the CDR3 is TGTGCCAGCAGCCCCCGGGGGGGGCTCACAGATACGCAGTATTTT.

V usage is TRBV2 and J usage is TRBJ1-2, with 7 bases lining up with TRBD1. The CDR3 sequence is 14 residues long. Trimming took 7 bases from V and 1 from J; bases not matched to a gene: 6. CDR1 SNHLY and CDR2 FYNNEI come from the germline V gene. Here the CDR3 reads CASTLTGINYGYTF. The DNA of the CDR3 is TGTGCCAGCACCCTGACAGGGATTAACTATGGCTACACCTTC. Complete variable domain (other parts from reference TRBV2 and TRBJ1-2): EPEVTQTPSHQVTQMGQEVILRCVPISNHLYFYWYRQILGQKVEFLVSFYNNEISEKSEIFDDQFSVERPDGSNFTLKIRSTKLEDSAMYFCASTLTGINYGYTFGSGTRLTVV.

This chain uses TRBV27 with TRBJ2-7; 7 bases map to TRBD2. The CDR3 extends over 17 amino acids. Trimming at V came to 3 bases and at J to 4 bases, leaving 15 bases not matched to a gene. Per the germline V gene, CDR1 is MNHEY and CDR2 is SMNVEV (reference sequence). The CDR3, as DNA: TGTGCCAGCAGTTTGGGGTCCTCCGGCGCGGGGGTGTACGAGCAGTACTTC. Amino acid sequence: CASSLGSSGAGVYEQYF.

The chain joins TRBV27 to TRBJ2-1; 12 nucleotides line up with TRBD2. The junction had 7 bases not matched to a gene; V was cut back by 6 bases and J by 4 bases. The CDR3 is 16 amino acids. Germline CDR1 MNHEY, CDR2 SMNVEV (reference sequence). CDR3 loop: CASRISTSGSYNEQFF. In DNA form, the CDR3 reads TGTGCCAGCAGGATATCGACTAGCGGGAGTTACAATGAGCAGTTCTTC.

The chain has TRBV7-9 and TRBJ1-4, with 7 bases aligning to TRBD1. The germline gives CDR1 SEHNR, CDR2 FQNEAQ (reference sequence). V gave up 6 bases and J gave up 4 bases; unmatched junction bases: 11. The CDR3 extends over 16 amino acids. Here the CDR3 DNA reads TGTGCCAGCAGACTAGGATGGGACAGCATTAATGAAAAACTGTTTTTT. It translates to CASRLGWDSINEKLFF.

The chain employs TRBV6-2 or TRBV6-3 and TRBJ2-4, with 11 bases identical to TRBD2. From germline, CDR1 is MNHEY and CDR2 SVGEGT. The CDR3 covers 16 residues. V gave up 5 bases and J gave up 2 bases; unmatched junction bases: 5. CDR3 protein: CASSQTSGKTKNIQYF. DNA for the CDR3: TGTGCCAGCAGTCAGACTAGCGGGAAGACCAAAAACATTCAGTACTTC.

This clone has only one observation. The chain links TRBV19 to TRBJ2-6; D is ambiguous. V lost 5 bases to trimming and J lost 2 bases, with 7 bases between them. CDR1 LNHDA and CDR2 SQIVND come from the germline V gene (reference sequence). The CDR3 length is 14 residues. The CDR3 spells CASSGQPGANVLTF. Written as DNA, the CDR3 is TGTGCCAGTAGTGGGCAGCCTGGGGCCAACGTCCTGACTTTC.

The rearrangement links TRBV5-1 to TRBJ2-7, with TRBD1 matching over 10 bases. CDR1 is SGHRS and CDR2 is YFSETQ in the germline V gene. The V segment lost 7 bases and the J segment 4 bases; nucleotides outside the gene matches: 8. The CDR3 totals 14 residues. CDR3 nucleotides: TGCGCCAGCCGGGACAGGGGCTGGAGATACGAGCAGTACTTC. Its protein product is CASRDRGWRYEQYF.